These 23 T cell receptor beta chains came from one sample sequenced in a study of blood T cells in healthy people across ages. Then a second PCR, running about 7 to 11 cycles, was carried out with a sample-barcoded 5' primer and a J-beta primer mix. MiXCR, run by TCRdb on the 5' RACE reads, gives a single entry per CDR3 protein. This sample has around 1.5 million distinct CDR3 sequences; approximately 32% occur once, and the top ten carry approximately 11%. The sample was blood. Every receptor here comes from a woman aged 25 to 39 in good health.

This clonotype was recorded a few times. The chain joins TRBV11-2 to TRBJ2-1; TRBD1 or TRBD2 may be the D gene (5 bases each). The CDR3 covers 19 residues. V was shortened by 7 bases and J by 7 bases, with 32 bases between the two germline ends. The germline CDR1 and CDR2 sequences are SGHAT and FQNNGV. CDR3 protein: CASNHLWVLGDKAQNEQFF. CDR3 coding DNA: TGTGCCAGCAACCACCTCTGGGTCTTGGGGGATAAAGCCCAGAATGAGCAGTTCTTC.

This clonotype was seen a handful of times. The V call is TRBV6-1, the J call TRBJ1-2; D is uncertain. Trimming left V 2 bases short and J 0 bases short, with 7 bases between. CDR1 and CDR2 (germline): MNHNS, SASEGT. CDR3 size: 14 residues. The CDR3: CASSEPGSNYGYTF. CDR3 in DNA: TGTGCCAGCAGTGAACCGGGGTCTAACTATGGCTACACCTTC.

This CDR3 is CSARDRGGQGLDEQFF. CDR3 sequence (DNA): TGCAGTGCTAGAGATCGGGGGGGACAGGGGCTTGATGAGCAGTTCTTC. The chain links TRBV20-1 to TRBJ2-1; 10 bases line up with TRBD1. CDR3 length equals 16 residues. CDR1 and CDR2 (germline): DFQATT, SNEGSKA (reference sequence). The trim removed 0 bases at V and 8 bases at J, leaving 10 bases unmatched.

The chain uses TRBV6-1 and TRBJ2-7; D perhaps matches TRBD1 (6 bases). Germline V lookup: CDR1 MNHNS, CDR2 SASEGT. Deletions cut 6 bases from V and 1 base from J, with 10 bases between. This CDR3 comprises 13 residues. The CDR3 nucleotides are TGTGCCAGCAGAAGGACAGTTTCCTACGAGCAGTACTTC. Its translation is CASRRTVSYEQYF.

This clonotype was picked up a small number of times. This chain uses TRBV5-1 with TRBJ2-3; 9 bases align to TRBD2. Trimming removed 2 bases from V and 7 bases from J; junction bases left unmatched: 8. The V gene's germline CDR1 is SGHRS and CDR2 YFSETQ. CDR3 size: 15 residues. Here the CDR3 reads CASSLGSSGKNTQYF. The CDR3 nucleotides are TGCGCCAGCAGCTTAGGATCTAGCGGGAAAAATACGCAGTATTTT.

The chain employs TRBV12-3 or TRBV12-4 and TRBJ2-7; 7 bases are shared with TRBD1. The trim removed 6 bases at V and 7 bases at J, leaving 15 bases unmatched. The CDR3 is 15 residues long. CDR3 bases: TGTGCCAGCAGACGCGGACAGGCCTATTACAATGAGCAGTACTTC. Translating gives CASRRGQAYYNEQYF.

The chain couples TRBV28 to TRBJ2-3; D gene unclear. CDR1 is MDHEN and CDR2 is SYDVKM in the germline V gene. Deletions cut 6 bases from V and 2 bases from J, with 21 bases between. The CDR3 sequence is 17 residues long. The CDR3 spells CASSTTVTSPHTDTQYF. The CDR3 DNA reads TGTGCCAGCAGCACTACTGTGACTTCCCCCCACACAGATACGCAGTATTTT.

This clonotype has a handful of counts. V gene TRBV20-1 combines with J gene TRBJ2-6, with TRBD2 as a possible D gene (6 bases). The germline V and J ends were trimmed by 0 bases and 4 bases, with 10 bases remaining between them. Germline loops: CDR1 DFQATT, CDR2 SNEGSKA (reference sequence). This CDR3 spans 15 amino acids. The CDR3 sequence is CSARDLGGGANVLTF. The CDR3, as DNA: TGCAGTGCTAGAGATCTGGGGGGAGGGGCCAACGTCCTGACTTTC.

This clonotype was detected only a few times. V and J are TRBV11-2 and TRBJ2-7; D remains ambiguous. This CDR3 region has 14 residues. Germline V gives CDR1 SGHAT, CDR2 FQNNGV. Trimming took 2 bases from V and 0 from J, leaving 8 bases between them. The CDR3 loop reads CASSLMAGSYEQYF. CDR3 coding DNA: TGTGCCAGCAGCTTAATGGCCGGCTCCTACGAGCAGTACTTC.

The sample holds a few counts of this clonotype. The chain joins TRBV6-6 to TRBJ2-7, with D perhaps assigned TRBD1 or TRBD2 (6 bases each). Germline V gene data show CDR1 as MNHNY and CDR2 as SVGAGI (reference sequence). V gave up 7 bases and J gave up 4 bases, with 17 bases separating them. The CDR3 spans 14 residues. CDR3 protein: CASTPGAGYYEQYF. CDR3 DNA sequence: TGTGCCAGCACCCCGGGGGCGGGATATTACGAGCAGTACTTC.

This clonotype was seen a few times. The genes are TRBV6-2 or TRBV6-3 and TRBJ1-6; D remains unclear. The CDR3 is 16 residues long. Trimming left V 2 bases short and J 5 bases short, with 13 bases between. Germline V lookup: CDR1 MNHEY, CDR2 SVGEGT. The CDR3 DNA is TGTGCCAGCAGTTACCGGGAGAGGGCGAATAATTCACCCCTCCACTTT. Translated: CASSYRERANNSPLHF.

This clonotype was counted a few times. The chain links TRBV12-3 or TRBV12-4 to TRBJ2-3, with 9 nucleotides matching TRBD1. Trimming cost V 6 bases and J 4 bases; bases outside gene matches: 11. The length of the CDR3 is 16 residues. CDR3 in DNA: TGTGCCAGCAGCGCCGGGACAGGGAGGTTCGCAGATACGCAGTATTTT. This translates into CASSAGTGRFADTQYF.

The table lists this clonotype with many counts. V is TRBV12-3 or TRBV12-4 and J is TRBJ1-2; unclear D gene. CDR3 length equals 13 residues. V lost 3 bases and J 1 base, leaving 6 bases between the germline ends. The CDR3, as DNA: TGTGCCAGCAGTTTGAAAATTAACTATGGCTACACCTTC. Amino acids: CASSLKINYGYTF.

The rearrangement uses TRBV3-1 and TRBJ2-1; 10 positions match TRBD2. V was pared by 5 bases and J by 10 bases, with 8 bases of the junction left unmatched. This CDR3 comprises 14 residues. The germline V gene has CDR1 LGHDT and CDR2 YNNKEL (reference sequence). This CDR3 is CASSERGGLLEQFF. The CDR3 nucleotides read TGTGCCAGCAGCGAGCGGGGGGGCCTTTTGGAGCAGTTCTTC.

This clonotype was counted a few times. This rearrangement joins TRBV10-1 to TRBJ2-5; D is undetermined. There are 8 residues in the CDR3. The V gene's germline CDR1 is WNHNN and CDR2 SYGVQD (reference sequence). With 7 bases removed from V and 11 bases from J, the gap between germline ends came to 5 bases. DNA of the CDR3: TGCGCCAGCACGGATCAGTACTTC. Translating gives CASTDQYF.

To note about this clonotype: As the CDR3 is not closed by the conserved phenylalanine or tryptophan, this likely results from a read error. This chain links TRBV27 with TRBJ2-2, with D tentatively TRBD1 or TRBD2 (5 bases each). Trimming took off 9 bases at V and 7 bases at J, with 24 bases between the two ends. Germline loops: CDR1 MNHEY, CDR2 SMNVEV (reference sequence). This CDR3 has 16 residues. CDR3 coding DNA: TGTGCCAGTAGTCGACTGAGGGGAGCCGTTGGCGGGGAGCTGTTTTGT. Translated, it gives CASSRLRGAVGGELFC.

This clonotype was seen a few times. The rearrangement links TRBV7-9 to TRBJ2-7, with D perhaps TRBD1 or TRBD2 (7 bases each). V lost 1 base, J lost 7 bases, and 17 bases lay in between. This CDR3 is built from 15 residues. Germline CDR1 SEHNR, CDR2 FQNEAQ (reference sequence). CDR3: CASSLGGTRGGEQYF. As DNA, the CDR3 is TGTGCCAGCAGCTTAGGTGGGACCAGGGGGGGAGAGCAGTACTTC.

Concerning this clonotype itself: One end of the junction varies from germline; a read error may be responsible. V and J are TRBV27 and TRBJ2-7; 7 nucleotides align to TRBD1. CDR1 and CDR2 (germline): MNHEY, SMNVEV (reference sequence). The CDR3 is 13 amino acids. CDR3 loop: CASRTGCSYEQYF. CDR3 DNA: TGCGCCAGCAGGACAGGATGCTCCTACGAGCAGTACTTC.

The chain employs TRBV5-1 and TRBJ2-3; TRBD2 matches 8 bases. The germline V gene encodes CDR1 SGHRS and CDR2 YFSETQ. CDR3 length equals 14 residues. The V segment lost 6 bases and the J segment 5 bases; nucleotides outside the gene matches: 8. The CDR3 loop is CASTLAVGIDTQYF. DNA of the CDR3: TGCGCCAGCACACTAGCGGTGGGCATAGATACGCAGTATTTT.

This sequence joins TRBV20-1 and TRBJ1-5, with D tentatively TRBD1 (6 bases). Trimming took 3 bases from V and 7 from J, leaving 16 bases between them. The CDR3 sequence is 14 residues long. Germline V CDR1 and CDR2: DFQATT, SNEGSKA (reference sequence). CDR3 sequence: CSASVHGTGQPQHF. In DNA, the CDR3 is TGCAGTGCTAGCGTCCACGGCACAGGGCAGCCCCAGCATTTT.

The chain has TRBV12-3 or TRBV12-4 and TRBJ2-1; D uncertain. The ends were cut back, 5 bases at V and 8 bases at J, with 13 bases in the middle. The CDR3 sequence is 13 residues long. The CDR3 here is CASSTVGLDEQFF. The CDR3 coding sequence is TGTGCCAGCAGTACGGTGGGTCTCGATGAGCAGTTCTTC.

In its sample, this clonotype was seen once. The junction departs from the called germline gene at one end, perhaps through a read error. This chain links TRBV20-1 with TRBJ1-2, with D hard to call. CDR3 length equals 13 residues. Germline CDR1 is DFQATT and CDR2 is SNEGSKA (reference sequence). The CDR3 loop reads CSVTVGPTYGHTF. Here the CDR3 DNA reads TGCAGTGTCACCGTCGGGCCGACCTATGGCCACACCTTC.

The CDR3 bases are TGTGCCAGCAGTTACTCGGGACTAGCGGAAACGTACAATGAGCAGTTCTTC. Amino acid sequence: CASSYSGLAETYNEQFF. This chain joins TRBV6-5 and TRBJ2-1; 11 bases align to TRBD2. Germline V gene lookup returns CDR1 MNHEY and CDR2 SVGAGI. This CDR3 region has 17 residues. V trimming: 0 bases; J trimming: 4 bases; junction bases outside the gene matches: 5.